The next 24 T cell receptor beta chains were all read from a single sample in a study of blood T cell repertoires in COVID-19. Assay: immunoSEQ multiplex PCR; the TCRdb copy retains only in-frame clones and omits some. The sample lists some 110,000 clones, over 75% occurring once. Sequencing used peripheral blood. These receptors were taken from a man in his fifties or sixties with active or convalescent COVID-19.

CDR3 protein: CASSLGATEKLFF. DNA of the CDR3: TGTGCCAGCAGCTTAGGGGCCACCGAAAAACTGTTTTTT. The V call is TRBV7-2, the J call TRBJ1-4; unclear D gene. CDR3 length: 13 residues. Germline V gene sequence: CDR1 SGHTA, CDR2 FQGNSA. V gave up 1 base and J gave up 8 bases, with 8 bases separating them.

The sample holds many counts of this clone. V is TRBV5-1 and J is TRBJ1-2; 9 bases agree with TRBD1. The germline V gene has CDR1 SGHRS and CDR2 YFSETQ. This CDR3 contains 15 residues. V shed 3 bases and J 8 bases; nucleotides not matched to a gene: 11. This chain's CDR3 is CASSSEPGTGSGYTF. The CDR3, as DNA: TGCGCCAGCAGCTCAGAACCCGGGACAGGGTCCGGCTACACCTTC. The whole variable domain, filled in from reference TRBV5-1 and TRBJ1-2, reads KAGVTQTPRYLIKTRGQQVTLSCSPISGHRSVSWYQQTPGQGLQFLFEYFSETQRNKGNFPGRFSGRQFSNSRSEMNVSTLELGDSALYLCASSSEPGTGSGYTFGSGTRLTVV.

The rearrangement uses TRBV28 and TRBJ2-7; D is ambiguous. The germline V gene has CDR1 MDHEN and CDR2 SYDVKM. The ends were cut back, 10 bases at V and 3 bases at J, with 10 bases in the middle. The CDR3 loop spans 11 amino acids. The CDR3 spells CATDTGYEQYF. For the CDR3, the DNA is TGTGCCACTGATACGGGCTACGAGCAGTACTTC.

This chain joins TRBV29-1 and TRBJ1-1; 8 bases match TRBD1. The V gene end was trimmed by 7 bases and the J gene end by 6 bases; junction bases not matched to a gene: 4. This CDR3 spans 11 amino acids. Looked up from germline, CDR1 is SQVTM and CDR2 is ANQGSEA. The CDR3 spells CSADRGAEAFF. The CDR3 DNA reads TGCAGCGCCGACAGGGGTGCTGAAGCTTTCTTT.

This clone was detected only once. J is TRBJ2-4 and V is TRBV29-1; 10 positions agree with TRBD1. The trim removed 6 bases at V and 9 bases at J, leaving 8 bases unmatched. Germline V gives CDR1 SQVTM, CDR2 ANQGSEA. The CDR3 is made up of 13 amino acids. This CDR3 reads CSVAGQGSGIQYF. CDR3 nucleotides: TGCAGCGTAGCGGGACAGGGGTCAGGCATTCAGTACTTC.

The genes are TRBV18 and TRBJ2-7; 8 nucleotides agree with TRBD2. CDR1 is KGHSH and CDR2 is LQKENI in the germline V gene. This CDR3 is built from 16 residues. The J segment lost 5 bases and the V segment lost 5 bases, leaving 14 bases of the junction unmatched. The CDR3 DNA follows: TGTGCCAGCTCAACTGGACCCGGGGGGGGGCAGGACGAGCAGTACTTC. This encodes CASSTGPGGGQDEQYF. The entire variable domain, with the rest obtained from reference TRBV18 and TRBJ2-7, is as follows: NAGVMQNPRHLVRRRGQEARLRCSPMKGHSHVYWYRQLPEEGLKFMVYLQKENIIDESGMPKERFSAEFPKEGPSILRIQQVVRGDSAAYFCASSTGPGGGQDEQYFGPGTRLTVT.

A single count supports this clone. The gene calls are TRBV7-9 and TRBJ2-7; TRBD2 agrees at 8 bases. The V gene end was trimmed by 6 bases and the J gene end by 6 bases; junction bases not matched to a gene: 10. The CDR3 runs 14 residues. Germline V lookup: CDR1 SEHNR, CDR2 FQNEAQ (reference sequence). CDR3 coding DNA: TGTGCCAGCAGGCCGAGCGGGAGTTTCGCCGAGCAGTACTTC. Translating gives CASRPSGSFAEQYF.

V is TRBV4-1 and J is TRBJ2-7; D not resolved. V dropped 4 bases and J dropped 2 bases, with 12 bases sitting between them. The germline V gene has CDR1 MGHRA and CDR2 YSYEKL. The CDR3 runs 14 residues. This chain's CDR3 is CASSLVAQAYEQYF. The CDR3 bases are TGCGCCAGCAGCCTCGTGGCACAAGCCTACGAGCAGTACTTC.

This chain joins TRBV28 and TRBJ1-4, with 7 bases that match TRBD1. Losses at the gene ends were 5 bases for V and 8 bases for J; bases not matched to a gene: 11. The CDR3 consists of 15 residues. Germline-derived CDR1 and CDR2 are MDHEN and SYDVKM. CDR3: CASSTGTGVEEKLFF. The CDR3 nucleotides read TGTGCCAGCAGTACCGGAACAGGGGTAGAGGAAAAACTGTTTTTT.

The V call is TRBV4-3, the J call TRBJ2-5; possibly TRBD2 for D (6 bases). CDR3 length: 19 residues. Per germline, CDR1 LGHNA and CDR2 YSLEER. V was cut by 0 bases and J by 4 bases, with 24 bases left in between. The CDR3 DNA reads TGCGCCAGCAGCCAAGATCATTTTTCGGGTACCGCGGGGAGAGAGACCCAGTACTTC. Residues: CASSQDHFSGTAGRETQYF.

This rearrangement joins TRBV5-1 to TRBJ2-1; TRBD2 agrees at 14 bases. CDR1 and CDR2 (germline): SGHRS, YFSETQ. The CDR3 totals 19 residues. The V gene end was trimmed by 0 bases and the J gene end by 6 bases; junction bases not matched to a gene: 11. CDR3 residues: CASSLEGTSGSPVGNEQFF. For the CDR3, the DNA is TGCGCCAGCAGCTTGGAGGGGACTAGCGGGAGTCCGGTGGGCAATGAGCAGTTCTTC.

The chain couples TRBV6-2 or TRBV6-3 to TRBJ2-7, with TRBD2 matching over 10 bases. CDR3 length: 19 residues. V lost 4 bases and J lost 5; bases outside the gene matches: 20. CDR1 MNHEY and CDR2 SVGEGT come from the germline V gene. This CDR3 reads CASSFFLASGRLIHNEQYF. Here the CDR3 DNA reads TGTGCCAGCAGTTTTTTCTTAGCTAGCGGGAGATTGATACACAACGAGCAGTACTTC.

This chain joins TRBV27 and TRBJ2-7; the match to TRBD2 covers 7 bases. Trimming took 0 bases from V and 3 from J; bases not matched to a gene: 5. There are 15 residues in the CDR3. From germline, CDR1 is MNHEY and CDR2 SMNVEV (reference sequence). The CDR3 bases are TGTGCCAGCAGTTTATCGCCTAGCGGACTCTACGAGCAGTACTTC. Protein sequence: CASSLSPSGLYEQYF.

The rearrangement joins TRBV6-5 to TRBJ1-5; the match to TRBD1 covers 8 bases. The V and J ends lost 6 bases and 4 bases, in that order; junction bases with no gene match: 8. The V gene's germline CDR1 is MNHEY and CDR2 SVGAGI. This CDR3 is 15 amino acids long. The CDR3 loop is CASRPRGLENQPQHF. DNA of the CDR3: TGTGCCAGCAGACCCAGGGGGCTGGAGAATCAGCCCCAGCATTTT.

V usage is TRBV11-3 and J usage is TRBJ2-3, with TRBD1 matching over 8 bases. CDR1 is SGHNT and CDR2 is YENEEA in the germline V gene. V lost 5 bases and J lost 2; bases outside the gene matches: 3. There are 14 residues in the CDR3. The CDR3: CASSLDRATDTQYF. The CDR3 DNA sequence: TGTGCCAGCAGCCTGGACAGGGCCACAGATACGCAGTATTTT.

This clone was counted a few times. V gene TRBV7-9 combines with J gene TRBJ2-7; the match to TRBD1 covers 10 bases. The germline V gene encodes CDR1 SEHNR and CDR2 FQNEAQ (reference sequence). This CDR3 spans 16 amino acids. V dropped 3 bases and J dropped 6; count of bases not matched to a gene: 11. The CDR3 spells CASSLPRGTGALEQYF. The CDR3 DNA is TGTGCCAGCAGCTTGCCCCGCGGGACAGGGGCCCTCGAGCAGTACTTC.

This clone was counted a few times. The CDR3 here is CASSLRASSSYNEQFF. The CDR3 region has the DNA TGCGCCAGCAGCTTGAGAGCGTCTAGCTCCTACAATGAGCAGTTCTTC. This rearrangement joins TRBV5-1 to TRBJ2-1, with no clear D. From germline, CDR1 is SGHRS and CDR2 YFSETQ. The CDR3 is 16 residues long. The ends were cut back, 1 base at V and 0 bases at J, with 11 bases in the middle.

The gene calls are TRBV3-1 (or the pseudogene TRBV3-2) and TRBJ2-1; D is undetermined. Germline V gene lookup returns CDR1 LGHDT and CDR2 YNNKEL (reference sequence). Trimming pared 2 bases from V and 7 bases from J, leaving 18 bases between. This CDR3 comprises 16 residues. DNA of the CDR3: TGTGCCAGCAGCCAAAATCCCCCCCCCGGGTGGAATGAGCAGTTCTTC. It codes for CASSQNPPPGWNEQFF.

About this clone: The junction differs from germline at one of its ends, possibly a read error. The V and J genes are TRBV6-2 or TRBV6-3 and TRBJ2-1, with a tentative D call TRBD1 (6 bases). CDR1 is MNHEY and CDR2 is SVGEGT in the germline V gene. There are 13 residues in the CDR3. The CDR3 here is CASSSRGLITGIF. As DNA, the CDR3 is TGTGCCAGCAGTTCCCGCGGTCTTATTACAGGGATCTTC.

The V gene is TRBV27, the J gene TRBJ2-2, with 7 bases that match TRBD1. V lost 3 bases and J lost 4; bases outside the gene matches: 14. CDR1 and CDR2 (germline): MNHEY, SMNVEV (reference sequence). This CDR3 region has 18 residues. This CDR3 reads CASSFLGRTGIVTGELFF. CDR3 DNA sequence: TGTGCCAGCAGTTTTTTGGGAAGGACAGGCATAGTCACCGGGGAGCTGTTTTTT.

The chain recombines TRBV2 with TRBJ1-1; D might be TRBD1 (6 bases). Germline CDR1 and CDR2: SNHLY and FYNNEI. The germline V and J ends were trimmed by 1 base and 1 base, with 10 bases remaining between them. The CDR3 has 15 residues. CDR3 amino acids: CASSEEQGTNTEAFF. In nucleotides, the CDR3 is TGTGCCAGCAGTGAAGAACAGGGTACGAACACTGAAGCTTTCTTT.

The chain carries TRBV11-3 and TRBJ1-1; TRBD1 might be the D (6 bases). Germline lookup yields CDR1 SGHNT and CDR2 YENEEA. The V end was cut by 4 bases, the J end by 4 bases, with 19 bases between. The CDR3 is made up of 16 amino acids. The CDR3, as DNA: TGTGCCAGCAGCTCCATTTATCTGGGGGCAGGCACTGAAGCTTTCTTT. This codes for CASSSIYLGAGTEAFF.

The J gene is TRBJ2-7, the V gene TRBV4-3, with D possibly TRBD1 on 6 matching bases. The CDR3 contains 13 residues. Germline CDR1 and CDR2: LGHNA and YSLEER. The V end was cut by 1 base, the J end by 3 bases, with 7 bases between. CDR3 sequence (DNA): TGCGCCAGCAGCCAAGTACAGGGCTACGAGCAGTACTTC. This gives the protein CASSQVQGYEQYF.

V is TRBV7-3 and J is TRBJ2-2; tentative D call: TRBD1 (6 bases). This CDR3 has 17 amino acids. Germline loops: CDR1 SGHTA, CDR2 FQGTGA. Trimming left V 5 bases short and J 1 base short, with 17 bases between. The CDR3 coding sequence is TGTGCCAGCAGCACCCTCCCCCGGACAGAGAACACCGGGGAGCTGTTTTTT. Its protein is CASSTLPRTENTGELFF. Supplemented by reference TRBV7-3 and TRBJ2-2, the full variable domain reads GAGVSQTPSNKVTEKGKYVELRCDPISGHTALYWYRQSLGQGPEFLIYFQGTGAADDSGLPNDRFFAVRPEGSVSTLKIQRTERGDSAVYLCASSTLPRTENTGELFFGEGSRLTVL.